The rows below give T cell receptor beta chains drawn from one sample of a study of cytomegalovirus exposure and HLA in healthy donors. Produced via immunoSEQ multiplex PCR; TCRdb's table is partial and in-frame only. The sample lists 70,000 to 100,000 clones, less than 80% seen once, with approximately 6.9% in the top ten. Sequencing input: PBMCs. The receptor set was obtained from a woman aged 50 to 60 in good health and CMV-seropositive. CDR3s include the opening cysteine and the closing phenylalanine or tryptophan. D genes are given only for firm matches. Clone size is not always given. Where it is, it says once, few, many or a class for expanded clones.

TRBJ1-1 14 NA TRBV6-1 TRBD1 CASSGGQGLAEAFF TGTGCCAGCAGTGGGGGACAGGGACTAGCTGAAGCTTTCTTT
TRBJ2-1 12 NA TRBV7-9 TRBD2 CASLAGGNEQFF TGTGCCAGCCTAGCGGGGGGTAATGAGCAGTTCTTC
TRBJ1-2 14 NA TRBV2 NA CASRVGGSAYGYTF TGTGCCTCCCGCGTCGGCGGGTCCGCCTATGGCTACACCTTC
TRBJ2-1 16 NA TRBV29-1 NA CSVRETLPLQDNEQFF TGCAGCGTTCGAGAAACACTTCCCCTTCAGGACAATGAGCAGTTCTTC
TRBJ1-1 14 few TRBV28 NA CASSFVGINTEAFF TGTGCCAGCAGTTTTGTGGGCATAAACACTGAAGCTTTCTTT
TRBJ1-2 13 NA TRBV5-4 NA CASSEAGLDGYTF TGTGCCTCCTCAGAGGCGGGCTTGGATGGCTACACCTTC
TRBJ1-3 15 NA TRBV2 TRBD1 CASRTGGAGGNTIYF TGTGCCAGCAGAACAGGGGGCGCGGGGGGAAACACCATATATTTT
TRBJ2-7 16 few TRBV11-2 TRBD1 CASSLDWDRPSYEQYF TGTGCCAGCAGCTTAGATTGGGACAGGCCCTCCTACGAGCAGTACTTC
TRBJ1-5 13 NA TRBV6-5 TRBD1 CASKNRGSQPQHF TGTGCCAGCAAAAACAGGGGGAGTCAGCCCCAGCATTTT
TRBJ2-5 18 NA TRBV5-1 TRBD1 CASSSPQGALRYQETQYF TGCGCCAGCAGCTCCCCACAGGGGGCGTTGAGGTACCAAGAGACCCAGTACTTC
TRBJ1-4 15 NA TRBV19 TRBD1 CASRPYDRGNEKLFF TGTGCCAGTCGCCCGTATGACAGGGGTAATGAAAAACTGTTTTTT
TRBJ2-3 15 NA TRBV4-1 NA CASSQGRGRTDTQYF TGCGCCAGCAGCCAGGGGAGAGGGAGGACAGATACGCAGTATTTT
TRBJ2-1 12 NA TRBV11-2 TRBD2 CASRGTSTEQFF TGTGCCAGCAGAGGGACTAGCACTGAGCAGTTCTTC
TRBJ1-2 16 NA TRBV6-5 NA CASSLTGQPDLYGYTF TGTGCCAGCAGTTTAACCGGACAGCCAGACCTCTATGGCTACACCTTC
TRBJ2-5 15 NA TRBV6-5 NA CASTLSTGPQETQYF TGTGCCAGCACCTTATCGACAGGCCCCCAAGAGACCCAGTACTTC
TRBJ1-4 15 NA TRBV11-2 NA CASSLEVDRRAELFF TGTGCCAGCAGCTTAGAGGTGGATCGCAGGGCTGAACTGTTTTTT
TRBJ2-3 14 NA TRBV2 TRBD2 CASSEVGGGETQYF TGTGCCAGCAGTGAAGTCGGCGGGGGTGAGACGCAGTATTTT
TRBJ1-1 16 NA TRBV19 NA CASSIEAETVNTEAFF TGTGCCAGTAGTATAGAGGCGGAAACGGTTAACACTGAAGCTTTCTTT
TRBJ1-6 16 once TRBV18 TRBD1 CASSPPGTVNNSPLHF TGTGCCAGCTCACCTCCCGGGACAGTTAATAATTCACCCCTCCACTTT
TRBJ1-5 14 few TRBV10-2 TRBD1 CASSELAGGQPQHF TGCGCCAGCAGTGAGCTGGCAGGGGGTCAGCCCCAGCATTTT
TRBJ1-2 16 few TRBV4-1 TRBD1 CASSQTDRGQNYGYTF TGCGCCAGCAGCCAAACTGACAGGGGGCAGAACTATGGCTACACCTTC
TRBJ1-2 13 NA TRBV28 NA CASSPGEGYGYTF TGTGCCAGCAGTCCAGGGGAGGGCTATGGCTACACCTTC
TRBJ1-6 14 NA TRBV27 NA CAARASSYNSPLHF TGTGCCGCCAGGGCGAGCTCCTATAATTCACCCCTCCACTTT
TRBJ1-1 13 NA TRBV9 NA CASSTGGKTEAFF TGTGCCAGCAGCACTGGGGGCAAAACTGAAGCTTTCTTT
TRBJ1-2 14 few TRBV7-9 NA CSSSSSRGSYGYTF TGTTCCAGCAGCTCCAGCAGGGGCAGCTATGGCTACACCTTC
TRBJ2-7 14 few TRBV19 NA CASSTGVKAYEQYF TGTGCCAGTAGTACGGGGGTAAAGGCCTACGAGCAGTACTTC
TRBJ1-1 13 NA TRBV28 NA CASSRQLVTEAFF TGTGCCAGCAGCCGTCAGTTGGTCACTGAAGCTTTCTTT
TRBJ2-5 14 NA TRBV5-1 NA CASSRLSSQETQYF TGCGCCAGCAGCCGTCTATCGTCCCAAGAGACCCAGTACTTC
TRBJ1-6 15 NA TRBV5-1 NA CASSLASSAGSPLHF TGCGCCAGCAGCTTGGCCAGCAGCGCCGGTTCACCCCTCCACTTT
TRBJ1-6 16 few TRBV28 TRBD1 CASSPPGQGDNSPLHF TGTGCCAGCAGCCCCCCGGGACAGGGAGATAATTCACCCCTCCACTTT
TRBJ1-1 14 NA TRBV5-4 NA CASSLSGRLTEAFF TGTGCCAGCAGCTTGAGCGGACGCCTCACTGAAGCTTTCTTT
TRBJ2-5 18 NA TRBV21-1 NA CASSKEEGLATERETQYF TGTGCCAGCAGCAAAGAAGAGGGACTAGCCACGGAACGAGAGACCCAGTACTTC
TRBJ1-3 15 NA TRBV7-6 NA CASSLSHAKGNTIYF TGTGCCAGCAGCCTATCGCACGCCAAGGGAAACACCATATATTTT
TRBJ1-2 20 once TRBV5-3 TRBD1 CARSLGGDQGTGRFYYGYTF TGTGCCAGAAGCTTGGGCGGAGACCAAGGGACAGGTCGTTTTTACTATGGCTACACCTTC
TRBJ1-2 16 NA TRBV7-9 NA CSSSQGRASPGDGYTF TGTTCCAGCAGCCAGGGACGGGCCTCGCCAGGGGATGGCTACACCTTC
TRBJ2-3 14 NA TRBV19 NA CATRKEEGTDTQYF TGTGCCACCCGCAAAGAGGAAGGTACAGATACGCAGTATTTT
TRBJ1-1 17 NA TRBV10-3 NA CAISSVIPGHTNTEAFF TGTGCCATCAGCAGCGTTATTCCGGGACATACAAACACTGAAGCTTTCTTT
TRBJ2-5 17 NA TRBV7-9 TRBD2 CASSLRGLAPYQETQYF TGTGCCAGCAGCTTACGGGGACTAGCTCCGTACCAAGAGACCCAGTACTTC